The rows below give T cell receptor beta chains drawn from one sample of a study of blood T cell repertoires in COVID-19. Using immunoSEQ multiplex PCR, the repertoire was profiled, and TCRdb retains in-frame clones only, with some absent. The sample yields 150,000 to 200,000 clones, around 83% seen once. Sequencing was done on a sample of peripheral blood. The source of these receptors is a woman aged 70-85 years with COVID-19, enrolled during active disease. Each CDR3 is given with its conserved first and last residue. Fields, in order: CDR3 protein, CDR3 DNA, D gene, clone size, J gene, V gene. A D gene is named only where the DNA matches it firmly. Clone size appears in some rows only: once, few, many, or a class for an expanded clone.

cdr3_aa: CASSSGTSGLYEQYF
cdr3_nt: TGTGCCAGCAGCTCCGGGACTAGCGGGTTATACGAGCAGTACTTC
d_call: TRBD2
clone_size: -
j_call: TRBJ2-7
v_call: TRBV2

cdr3_aa: CATSDLSGGETQYF
cdr3_nt: TGTGCCACCAGTGATTTGTCAGGAGGAGAGACCCAGTACTTC
d_call: -
clone_size: -
j_call: TRBJ2-5
v_call: TRBV24-1

cdr3_aa: CSVERTASTDTQYF
cdr3_nt: TGCAGCGTTGAAAGGACAGCTAGCACAGATACGCAGTATTTT
d_call: -
clone_size: -
j_call: TRBJ2-3
v_call: TRBV29-1

cdr3_aa: CASSLRDRATGEQFF
cdr3_nt: TGTGCCAGCAGCTTACGGGACAGGGCAACGGGTGAGCAGTTCTTC
d_call: TRBD1
clone_size: -
j_call: TRBJ2-1
v_call: TRBV9

cdr3_aa: CASSAGQGHQPQHF
cdr3_nt: TGTGCCAGCAGCGCGGGACAGGGTCATCAGCCCCAGCATTTT
d_call: TRBD1
clone_size: once
j_call: TRBJ1-5
v_call: TRBV7-2

cdr3_aa: CASSYSRGGYEQYF
cdr3_nt: TGTGCCAGCAGTTACTCGAGGGGGGGCTACGAGCAGTACTTC
d_call: -
clone_size: -
j_call: TRBJ2-7
v_call: TRBV6-5

cdr3_aa: CSASGTGNHEQYF
cdr3_nt: TGCAGTGCTAGTGGGACAGGGAACCACGAGCAGTACTTC
d_call: TRBD1
clone_size: once
j_call: TRBJ2-7
v_call: TRBV20-1

cdr3_aa: CASSIYGTGGSGELFF
cdr3_nt: TGTGCCAGTAGTATTTACGGGACAGGGGGTTCCGGGGAGCTGTTTTTT
d_call: TRBD1
clone_size: -
j_call: TRBJ2-2
v_call: TRBV19

cdr3_aa: CASSYTGERSPLHF
cdr3_nt: TGTGCCAGCAGCTATACAGGGGAGCGTTCACCCCTCCACTTT
d_call: TRBD1
clone_size: -
j_call: TRBJ1-6
v_call: TRBV5-5

cdr3_aa: CASSHVLDTAGGDEQFF
cdr3_nt: TGTGCCAGCAGCCACGTACTGGACACAGCGGGAGGCGATGAGCAGTTCTTC
d_call: TRBD2
clone_size: -
j_call: TRBJ2-1
v_call: TRBV3-1/TRBV3-2

cdr3_aa: CASRDGQGGNQPQHF
cdr3_nt: TGTGCCAGTAGGGATGGACAGGGGGGGAATCAGCCCCAGCATTTT
d_call: TRBD1
clone_size: -
j_call: TRBJ1-5
v_call: TRBV19

cdr3_aa: CASSITPVYEQYF
cdr3_nt: TGTGCCAGTAGTATTACCCCAGTCTACGAGCAGTACTTC
d_call: -
clone_size: -
j_call: TRBJ2-7
v_call: TRBV19

cdr3_aa: CASLKDRSGGEAFF
cdr3_nt: TGTGCCAGCTTAAAAGATCGATCCGGGGGTGAAGCTTTCTTT
d_call: -
clone_size: -
j_call: TRBJ1-1
v_call: TRBV18

cdr3_aa: CASSLLAEEQYF
cdr3_nt: TGTGCCAGCAGTCTACTAGCGGAAGAGCAGTACTTC
d_call: TRBD2
clone_size: -
j_call: TRBJ2-7
v_call: TRBV6-2/TRBV6-3

cdr3_aa: CASSIESGSYGYTF
cdr3_nt: TGTGCCAGTAGTATAGAAAGCGGCAGCTATGGCTACACCTTC
d_call: -
clone_size: once
j_call: TRBJ1-2
v_call: TRBV19

cdr3_aa: CASSPGDRDTQYF
cdr3_nt: TGCGCCAGCAGTCCCGGGGATCGCGATACGCAGTATTTT
d_call: -
clone_size: -
j_call: TRBJ2-3
v_call: TRBV5-1